One sample yielded the 16 T cell receptor beta chains listed below, sequenced in a study of shared clonotypes between healthy human individuals. TCRdb's table, derived via immunoSEQ multiplex PCR, lists solely in-frame clones and lacks some. The top ten hold under 0.45% of the sample, which has 2 million to 2.5 million clones, about 92% seen once. Sequencing was performed on naive CD4+ T cells from PBMCs. Subset noted: CD45RA+ positively selected. The receptors come from a man aged 18 to 29 in good health. Some clones in this sample may be carry-over from other donors' samples.

This chain links TRBV10-1 with TRBJ2-3, with D perhaps matching TRBD2 (5 bases). V lost 4 bases and J lost 0, with 11 bases in between. The V gene's germline CDR1 is WNHNN and CDR2 SYGVQD (reference sequence). The CDR3 has 15 amino acids. This CDR3 is CASSASGASTDTQYF. The CDR3, as DNA: TGCGCCAGCAGTGCGAGCGGAGCTAGCACAGATACGCAGTATTTT.

This sequence joins TRBV7-3 and TRBJ2-3; D perhaps matches TRBD2 (5 bases). Germline CDR1 SGHTA, CDR2 FQGTGA. V was pared by 5 bases and J by 3 bases, with 18 bases between. This CDR3 region has 16 residues. The CDR3 coding sequence is TGTGCCAGCAGCCCCGGGATCATTGTGGGGACAGATACGCAGTATTTT. Encoded protein: CASSPGIIVGTDTQYF.

This clone has just one count. The rearrangement links TRBV28 to TRBJ2-5; TRBD2 matches 9 bases. The CDR3 has 16 amino acids. Unmatched junction bases numbered 11, after V lost 5 bases and J lost 4 bases. Looked up from germline, CDR1 is MDHEN and CDR2 is SYDVKM. The CDR3 sequence is CASSLPQAGGRETQYF. DNA of the CDR3: TGTGCCAGCAGTCTCCCCCAGGCGGGAGGGCGAGAGACCCAGTACTTC.

The chain recombines TRBV27 with TRBJ2-3; possible D gene TRBD2, 7 bases. V was pared by 0 bases and J by 6 bases, with 10 bases between. CDR1 is MNHEY, CDR2 SMNVEV, per germline (reference sequence). The CDR3 spans 14 residues. The CDR3 DNA sequence: TGTGCCAGCAGTTTATCCGGGGGGCGCGATACGCAGTATTTT. Its translation is CASSLSGGRDTQYF.

The chain employs TRBV7-2 and TRBJ2-4, with D possibly matching TRBD1 (6 bases). CDR3 length: 13 amino acids. V was shortened by 0 bases and J by 12 bases, with 12 bases between the two germline ends. Germline lookup yields CDR1 SGHTA and CDR2 FQGNSA. The DNA for the CDR3 is TGTGCCAGCAGCTTAGCGCTGGGACAAACTCAGTACTTC. It yields the protein CASSLALGQTQYF.

This clone was detected only once. The J gene is TRBJ2-7, the V gene TRBV15; unclear D gene. The CDR3 runs to 14 residues. Trimming removed 0 bases at V and 2 bases at J, with 8 bases between. Per the germline V gene, CDR1 is LNHNV and CDR2 is YYDKDF (reference sequence). CDR3 DNA sequence: TGTGCCACCAGCAGAGATAGCACCACCTACGAGCAGTACTTC. Translation gives CATSRDSTTYEQYF.

This clone has only one observation. This chain connects TRBV27 to TRBJ1-3; no clear D gene. V was shortened by 1 base and J by 7 bases, with 23 bases between the two germline ends. Germline V CDR1 and CDR2: MNHEY, SMNVEV (reference sequence). The CDR3 sequence is 18 residues long. CDR3: CASSLFGPGQLVANTIYF. For the CDR3, the DNA is TGTGCCAGCAGTTTATTCGGGCCCGGCCAACTGGTTGCGAACACCATATATTTT.

The rearrangement links TRBV11-3 to TRBJ2-2, with D perhaps being TRBD1 or TRBD2 (6 bases each). CDR3 length: 14 residues. Germline CDR1 reads SGHNT; CDR2 reads YENEEA. Trimming removed 6 bases at V and 7 bases at J, with 15 bases between. CDR3 amino acids: CASSLLQGGGELFF. The CDR3 region has the DNA TGTGCCAGCAGTCTTTTACAGGGAGGCGGGGAGCTGTTTTTT.

The V call is TRBV5-1, the J call TRBJ2-3; D assignment may be TRBD1 or TRBD2 (5 bases each). Trimming removed 2 bases at V and 4 bases at J, with 14 bases between. Per the germline V gene, CDR1 is SGHRS and CDR2 is YFSETQ. This CDR3 comprises 15 residues. DNA of the CDR3: TGCGCCAGCAGCTTATCTACGTCGGGGCCAGATACGCAGTATTTT. Amino acids: CASSLSTSGPDTQYF.

This chain links TRBV7-9 with TRBJ1-4; D is undetermined. Germline V gene lookup returns CDR1 SEHNR and CDR2 FQNEAQ (reference sequence). This CDR3 has 15 amino acids. Deletions cut 5 bases from V and 0 bases from J, with 10 bases between. As DNA, the CDR3 is TGTGCCAGCAGCCAAATCACGGCAACTAATGAAAAACTGTTTTTT. It is translated as CASSQITATNEKLFF. Complete variable domain (other parts from reference TRBV7-9 and TRBJ1-4): DTGVSQNPRHKITKRGQNVTFRCDPISEHNRLYWYRQTLGQGPEFLTYFQNEAQLEKSRLLSDRFSAERPKGSFSTLEIQRTEQGDSAMYLCASSQITATNEKLFFGSGTQLSVL.

The V gene is TRBV14, the J gene TRBJ2-1; 8 nucleotides agree with TRBD2. V lost 4 bases to trimming and J lost 3 bases; unmatched junction nucleotides: 8. Germline CDR1 is SGHDN and CDR2 is FVKESK. The CDR3 has 16 amino acids. This CDR3 reads CASSRSGSANYNEQFF. CDR3 sequence (DNA): TGTGCCAGCAGCCGAAGCGGGAGCGCCAACTACAATGAGCAGTTCTTC.

This clone was seen just once. The V and J genes are TRBV5-1 and TRBJ2-1, with TRBD1 matching over 8 bases. The V segment lost 4 bases and the J segment 6 bases; nucleotides outside the gene matches: 15. CDR1 and CDR2 (germline): SGHRS, YFSETQ. The CDR3 contains 17 residues. CDR3 protein: CASSLGISEDRVNEQFF. CDR3 DNA sequence: TGCGCCAGCAGCCTGGGTATATCCGAGGACAGGGTCAATGAGCAGTTCTTC.

The rearrangement links TRBV7-9 to TRBJ2-5, with D hard to call. CDR1 and CDR2 from the germline V gene are SEHNR and FQNEAQ (reference sequence). V shed 6 bases and J shed 5 bases, with 7 bases lying between them. CDR3 size: 11 residues. In DNA, the CDR3 is TGTGCCAGCAGGCTTGTGGAGACCCAGTACTTC. Protein product: CASRLVETQYF. The variable domain in full, completed from reference TRBV7-9 and TRBJ2-5, reads DTGVSQNPRHKITKRGQNVTFRCDPISEHNRLYWYRQTLGQGPEFLTYFQNEAQLEKSRLLSDRFSAERPKGSFSTLEIQRTEQGDSAMYLCASRLVETQYFGPGTRLLVL.

J is TRBJ2-7 and V is TRBV5-4, with 8 bases aligning to TRBD2. V lost 2 bases, J lost 8 bases, and 9 bases stayed unmatched. This CDR3 is 14 amino acids long. The germline V gene encodes CDR1 SGHNT and CDR2 YYREEE (reference sequence). The CDR3 DNA reads TGTGCCAGCAGCTTTTCGGGAGGGACTACGAAGCAGTACTTC. This sequence encodes CASSFSGGTTKQYF.

The chain uses TRBV14 and TRBJ2-5, with 7 bases matching TRBD2. This CDR3 is built from 16 residues. Trimming at V came to 3 bases and at J to 5 bases, leaving 12 bases not matched to a gene. In germline, CDR1 is SGHDN, CDR2 FVKESK. CDR3 bases: TGTGCCAGCAGCCAGGGTCGCGGGAGTCAGTCTGAGACCCAGTACTTC. It specifies CASSQGRGSQSETQYF.

The chain is built from TRBV5-5 and TRBJ2-7; TRBD1 matches at 9 bases. Germline-derived CDR1 and CDR2 are SGHKS and YYEKEE (reference sequence). The CDR3 is made up of 15 amino acids. V lost 4 bases to trimming and J lost 2 bases; unmatched junction nucleotides: 7. The CDR3 DNA sequence: TGTGCCAGCAGCCTAGGGGACAGGGTCCCCTACGAGCAGTACTTC. It translates to CASSLGDRVPYEQYF.